Many counts were recorded for the clone carrying this TCR beta chain. Antigen specificity is unknown. In making TCR beta libraries, quantitative 5'-RACE with molecular barcodes was used. TCRdb reprocessed the 5' RACE reads with MiXCR, giving one entry per CDR3 protein. The sample includes about 39,000 distinct CDR3 sequences, 10% seen only once; the top ten take approximately 15%. The data were obtained in a study of CD8 T cells in ankylosing spondylitis. General study points: The authors found the disease-linked clones to be CD8+ and relatively rare in peripheral blood. The authors reported significant enrichment of disease-linked clones in matched ankylosing spondylitis synovial fluid.

V lost 1 base, J lost 8 bases, and 5 bases stayed unmatched. The length of the CDR3 is 15 residues. CDR1 and CDR2 from the germline V gene are SGHDN and FVKESK. This receptor was obtained from a male donor with ankylosing spondylitis or in good health (not recorded which). The specimen sequenced was blood, either unsorted or a sorted T cell fraction (not recorded which). The chain has TRBV14 and TRBJ1-4; TRBD1 matches at 9 bases. Here the CDR3 reads CASSQATGGLEKLFF. The DNA for the CDR3 is TGTGCCAGCAGCCAAGCGACAGGGGGTTTGGAAAAACTGTTTTTT.